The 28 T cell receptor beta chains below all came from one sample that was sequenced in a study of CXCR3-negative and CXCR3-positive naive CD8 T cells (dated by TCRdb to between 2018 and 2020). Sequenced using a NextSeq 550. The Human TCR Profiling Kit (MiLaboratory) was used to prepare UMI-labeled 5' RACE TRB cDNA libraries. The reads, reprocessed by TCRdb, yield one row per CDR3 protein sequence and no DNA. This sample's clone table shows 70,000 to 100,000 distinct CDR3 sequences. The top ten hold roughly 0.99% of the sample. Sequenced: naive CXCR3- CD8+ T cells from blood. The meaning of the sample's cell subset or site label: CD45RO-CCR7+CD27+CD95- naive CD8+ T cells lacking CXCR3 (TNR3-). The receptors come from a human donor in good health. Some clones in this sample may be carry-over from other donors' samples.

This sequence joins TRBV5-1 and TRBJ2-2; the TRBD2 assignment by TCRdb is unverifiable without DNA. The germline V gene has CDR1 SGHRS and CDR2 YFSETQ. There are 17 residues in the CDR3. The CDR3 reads CASSLAIRASNTGELFF.

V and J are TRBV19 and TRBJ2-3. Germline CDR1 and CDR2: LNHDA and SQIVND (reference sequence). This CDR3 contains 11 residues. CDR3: CASSGIGTQYF.

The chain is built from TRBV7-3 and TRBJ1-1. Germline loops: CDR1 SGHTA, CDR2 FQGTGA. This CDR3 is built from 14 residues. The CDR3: CASSEFGTNTEAFF.

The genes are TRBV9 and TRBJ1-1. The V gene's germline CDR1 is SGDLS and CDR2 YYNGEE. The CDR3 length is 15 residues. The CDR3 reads CASSVVGTANTEAFF.

The CDR3 sequence is CSAELATRNGNTIYF. The V call is TRBV29-1, the J call TRBJ1-3. This CDR3 is built from 15 residues. Germline V lookup: CDR1 SQVTM, CDR2 ANQGSEA.

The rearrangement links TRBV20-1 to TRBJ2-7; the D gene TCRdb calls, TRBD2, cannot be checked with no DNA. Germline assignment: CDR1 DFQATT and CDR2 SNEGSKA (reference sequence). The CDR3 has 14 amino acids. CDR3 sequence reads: CSAQGLAGLNEQYF.

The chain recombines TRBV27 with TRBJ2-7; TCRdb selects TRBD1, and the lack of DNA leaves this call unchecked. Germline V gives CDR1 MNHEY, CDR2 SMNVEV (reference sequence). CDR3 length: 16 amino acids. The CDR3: CASSQQSGTDSYEQYF.

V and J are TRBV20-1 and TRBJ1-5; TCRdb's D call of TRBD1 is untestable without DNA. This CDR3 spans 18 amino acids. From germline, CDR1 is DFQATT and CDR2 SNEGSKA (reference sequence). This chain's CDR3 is CSARTGGSAGAGGQPQHF.

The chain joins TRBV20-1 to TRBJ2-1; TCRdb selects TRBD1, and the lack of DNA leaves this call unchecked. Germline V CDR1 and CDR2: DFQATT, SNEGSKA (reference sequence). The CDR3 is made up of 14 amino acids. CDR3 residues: CSARSRGVYNEQFF.

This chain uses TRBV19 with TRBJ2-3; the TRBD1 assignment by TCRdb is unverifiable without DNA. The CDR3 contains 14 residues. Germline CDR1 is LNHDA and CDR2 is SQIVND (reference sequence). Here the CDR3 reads CASSLDTTTDTQYF.

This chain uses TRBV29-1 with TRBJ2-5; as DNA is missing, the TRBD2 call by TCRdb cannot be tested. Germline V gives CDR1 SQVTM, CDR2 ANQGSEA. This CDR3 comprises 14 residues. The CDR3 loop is CSVEGEGVGETQYF. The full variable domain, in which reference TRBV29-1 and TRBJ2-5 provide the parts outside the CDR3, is SAVISQKPSRDICQRGTSLTIQCQVDSQVTMMFWYRQQPGQSLTLIATANQGSEATYESGFVIDKFPISRPNLTFSTLTVSNMSPEDSSIYLCSVEGEGVGETQYFGPGTRLLVL.

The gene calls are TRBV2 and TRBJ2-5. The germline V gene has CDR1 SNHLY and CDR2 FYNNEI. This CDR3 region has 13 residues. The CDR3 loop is CASSELNQETQYF.

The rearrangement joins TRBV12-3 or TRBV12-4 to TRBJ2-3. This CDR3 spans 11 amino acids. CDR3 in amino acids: CASSFQDTQYF.

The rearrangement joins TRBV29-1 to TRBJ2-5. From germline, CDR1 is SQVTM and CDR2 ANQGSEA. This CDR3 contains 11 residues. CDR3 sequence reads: CSVTKGETQYF.

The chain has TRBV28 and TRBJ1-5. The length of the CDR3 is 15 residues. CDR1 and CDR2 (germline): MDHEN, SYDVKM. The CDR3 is CASSLARVSNQPQHF.

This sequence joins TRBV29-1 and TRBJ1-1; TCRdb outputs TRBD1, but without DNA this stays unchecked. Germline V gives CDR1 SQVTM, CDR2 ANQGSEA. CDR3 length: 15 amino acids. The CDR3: CSVRGMGVMNTEAFF.

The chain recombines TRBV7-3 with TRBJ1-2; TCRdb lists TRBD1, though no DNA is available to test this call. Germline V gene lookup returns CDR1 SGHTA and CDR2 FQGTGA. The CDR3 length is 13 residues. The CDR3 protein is CASAPTGDYGYTF.

The CDR3 protein is CASSADNYGYTF. The chain couples TRBV7-9 to TRBJ1-2. Germline V gene sequence: CDR1 SEHNR, CDR2 FQNEAQ (reference sequence). The CDR3 is 12 residues long.

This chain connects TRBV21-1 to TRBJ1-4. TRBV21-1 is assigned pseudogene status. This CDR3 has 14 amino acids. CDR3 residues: CACSDQTYNEKLFF.

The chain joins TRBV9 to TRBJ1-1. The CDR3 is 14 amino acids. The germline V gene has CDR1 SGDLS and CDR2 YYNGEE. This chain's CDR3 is CASSGTAMNTEAFF.

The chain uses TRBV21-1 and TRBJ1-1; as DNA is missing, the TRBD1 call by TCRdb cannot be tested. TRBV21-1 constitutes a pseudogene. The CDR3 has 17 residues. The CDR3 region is CASSPLGQEISNTEAFF.

The CDR3 here is CASSLSGGGEPTYGYTF. The V call is TRBV5-1, the J call TRBJ1-2. Germline V gene data show CDR1 as SGHRS and CDR2 as YFSETQ. The CDR3 covers 17 residues.

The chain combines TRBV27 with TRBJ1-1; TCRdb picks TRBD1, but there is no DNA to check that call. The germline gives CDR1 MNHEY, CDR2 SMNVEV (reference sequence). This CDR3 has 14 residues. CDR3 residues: CASLSSMWGTEAFF.

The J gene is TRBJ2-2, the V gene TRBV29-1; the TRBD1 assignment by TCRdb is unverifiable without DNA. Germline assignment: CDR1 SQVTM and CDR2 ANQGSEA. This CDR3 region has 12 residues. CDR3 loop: CSATTGPGELFF.

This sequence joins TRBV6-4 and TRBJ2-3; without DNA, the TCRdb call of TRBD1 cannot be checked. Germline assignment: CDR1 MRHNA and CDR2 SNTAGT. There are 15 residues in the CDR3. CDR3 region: CASSDKGRATDTQYF.

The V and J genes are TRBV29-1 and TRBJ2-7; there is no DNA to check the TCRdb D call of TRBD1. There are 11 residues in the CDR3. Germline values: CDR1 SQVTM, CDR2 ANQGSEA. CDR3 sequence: CSVESGDEQYF.

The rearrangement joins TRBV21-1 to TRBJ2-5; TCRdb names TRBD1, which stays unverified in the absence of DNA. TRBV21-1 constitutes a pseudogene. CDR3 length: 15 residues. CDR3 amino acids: CASSKDEGWGETQYF.

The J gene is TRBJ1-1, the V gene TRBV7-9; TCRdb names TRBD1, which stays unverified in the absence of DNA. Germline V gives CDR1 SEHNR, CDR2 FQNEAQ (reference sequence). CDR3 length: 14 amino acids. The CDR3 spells CASSLARTGTEAFF.